This T cell receptor (beta chain) was obtained from a study of blood T cell repertoires in COVID-19. Study details: From the United States, Italy and Spain came samples of acute and convalescent COVID-19. PBMCs, B-cell-depleted T cells, or T cells provided the cDNA or gDNA that made up the material.

The CDR3 runs 16 residues. Germline CDR1 and CDR2: MNHEY and SVGAGI. The V end was cut by 0 bases, the J end by 5 bases, with 14 bases between. In the original workflow: Amplified reference gene primers provided the basis for estimating nucleated cell counts. Sequencing used immunoSEQ multiplex PCR; TCRdb keeps in-frame clones, though not all of them. V, J and clone size are taken as reported in that table, and D and trimming were inferred from the DNA itself. The sample contains about 180,000 clones, roughly 85% of which appear only once. The TCR sequence derives from a man between 45 and 60 years old with active or convalescent COVID-19. The V and J genes are TRBV6-5 and TRBJ2-4; no clear D. Sequencing was performed on peripheral blood. The CDR3 bases are TGTGCCAGCAGTTACTCAACTACCACCTCCCAAAACATTCAGTACTTC. Translated: CASSYSTTTSQNIQYF.